The rows below give T cell receptor beta chains drawn from one sample of a study of OX40 agonist ivuxolimab in advanced cancers. Only in-frame clones appear in the TCRdb table, and some are missing; sequencing was by immunoSEQ multiplex PCR. The table includes 60,000 to 75,000 clones, 88% detected once. This material consisted of CD4+ or CD8+ T cells sorted from blood, taken in a trial of the OX40 agonist ivuxolimab. The origin of the receptors is an adult with an advanced solid tumor such as melanoma, head and neck, liver or kidney cancer. Both conserved end residues are part of each CDR3. A D gene is named only where the DNA matches it firmly. Expanded clones get a size class; other rows say once, few or many, or leave the size out.

j_call clone_size d_call v_call cdr3_length cdr3_aa cdr3_nt
TRBJ2-7 NA NA TRBV9 13 CASSERDGYEQYF TGTGCCAGCAGCGAAAGGGACGGCTACGAGCAGTACTTC
TRBJ2-7 NA TRBD2 TRBV5-1 14 CASSQGTSGYEQYF TGCGCCAGCAGCCAAGGGACTAGCGGCTACGAGCAGTACTTC
TRBJ2-7 NA NA TRBV7-7 13 CASSLVGGSEQYF TGTGCCAGCAGCTTAGTTGGGGGGAGCGAGCAGTACTTC
TRBJ1-1 NA NA TRBV19 15 CASSRGDGLNTEAFF TGTGCCAGTAGTAGAGGGGACGGCCTAAACACTGAAGCTTTCTTT
TRBJ1-5 NA NA TRBV6-1 13 CAIVWGAGQPQHF TGTGCCATTGTATGGGGGGCCGGACAGCCCCAGCATTTT
TRBJ1-2 NA NA TRBV30 14 CAWSMGPLGVSYTF TGTGCCTGGAGTATGGGCCCTCTGGGAGTAAGCTACACCTTC
TRBJ2-7 NA NA TRBV7-2 16 CASSGTFSGGMVEQYF TGTGCCAGCAGCGGGACCTTTAGCGGCGGGATGGTCGAGCAGTACTTC
TRBJ2-7 few NA TRBV19 12 CAVGGNLEEQYF TGTGCCGTAGGGGGGAACCTCGAGGAGCAGTACTTC
TRBJ1-4 once TRBD1 TRBV7-9 16 CASSLGRDRVNEKLFF TGTGCCAGCAGCTTAGGCCGGGACAGAGTTAATGAAAAACTGTTTTTT
TRBJ2-7 NA NA TRBV6-5 15 CASSYSVRESYEQYF TGCGCCAGCAGTTACTCCGTACGGGAGTCCTACGAGCAGTACTTC
TRBJ1-2 NA NA TRBV7-9 19 CASSLDLVTPRGLIYGYTF TGTGCCAGCAGCTTAGATCTAGTCACCCCGCGGGGATTGATCTATGGCTACACCTTC
TRBJ2-7 NA NA TRBV7-2 14 CASSDARTKQGQYF TGTGCCAGCAGCGACGCCCGGACCAAACAGGGGCAGTACTTC
TRBJ1-2 NA TRBD1 TRBV28 16 CASSLYTGAPNYGYTF TGTGCCAGCAGTTTATATACAGGGGCCCCAAACTATGGCTACACCTTC
TRBJ2-7 NA NA TRBV9 14 CASSVESHSYEQYF TGTGCCAGCAGCGTAGAAAGTCACAGCTACGAGCAGTACTTC
TRBJ1-1 NA NA TRBV6-6 15 CASSYSPGKDTEAFF TGTGCCAGCAGTTACTCTCCAGGGAAAGACACTGAAGCTTTCTTT
TRBJ2-3 NA TRBD2 TRBV9 18 CASSPRAFLAGATDTQYF TGTGCCAGCAGCCCTCGAGCCTTTCTGGCGGGAGCCACAGATACGCAGTATTTT
TRBJ1-4 NA TRBD1 TRBV7-9 15 CASSLAQGGDEKLFF TGTGCCAGCAGCTTAGCCCAGGGGGGAGATGAAAAACTGTTTTTT
TRBJ1-2 NA NA TRBV28 13 CASSIKADYGYTF TGTGCCAGCAGTATCAAGGCGGACTATGGCTACACCTTC
TRBJ1-1 NA TRBD1 TRBV19 21 CASSTPGVTGTGGLMNTEAFF TGTGCCAGTAGTACGCCGGGGGTTACCGGGACAGGGGGCCTCATGAACACTGAAGCTTTCTTT
TRBJ2-1 NA TRBD2 TRBV6-5 15 CASTRTLGGGNEQFF TGTGCCAGCACCCGGACCCTCGGCGGGGGCAATGAGCAGTTCTTC
TRBJ1-4 NA NA TRBV19 16 CASSLVLAGTNEKLFF TGTGCCAGTAGTCTGGTCCTCGCCGGGACTAATGAAAAACTGTTTTTT
TRBJ1-2 NA NA TRBV6-5 13 CASSYGGTYGYTF TGTGCCAGCAGTTACGGGGGGACCTATGGCTACACCTTC
TRBJ2-3 NA NA TRBV6-6 14 CASTWGGGTDTQYF TGTGCCAGCACCTGGGGCGGGGGCACAGATACGCAGTATTTT
TRBJ2-7 NA NA TRBV6-1 12 CASSTGSYEQYF TGTGCCAGCAGCACAGGGTCCTACGAGCAGTACTTC
TRBJ2-5 few TRBD2 TRBV13 16 CASSESGRPGKETQYF TGTGCCAGCAGCGAAAGCGGGAGGCCCGGTAAGGAGACCCAGTACTTC
TRBJ1-4 NA TRBD1 TRBV7-8 16 CASSLAGTGGSEKLFF TGTGCCAGCAGCTTAGCAGGGACAGGGGGCTCTGAAAAACTGTTTTTT
TRBJ2-5 NA NA TRBV19 14 CASKGVGLQETQYF TGTGCCAGTAAGGGTGTGGGACTCCAAGAGACCCAGTACTTC
TRBJ1-1 NA NA TRBV11-2 13 CASSFAGGTEAFF TGTGCCAGCAGCTTCGCTGGGGGCACTGAAGCTTTCTTT
TRBJ2-1 NA NA TRBV5-1 14 CASSFGAKGNEQFF TGCGCCAGCAGCTTCGGGGCGAAAGGCAATGAGCAGTTCTTC
TRBJ2-7 NA TRBD2 TRBV5-1 15 CASSADGTRGNEQYF TGCGCCAGCAGCGCGGACGGGACTAGGGGGAACGAGCAGTACTTC
TRBJ1-5 NA NA TRBV25-1 13 CASSEGIDQPQHF TGTGCCAGCAGTGAAGGGATCGATCAGCCCCAGCATTTT
TRBJ1-6 NA NA TRBV11-2 18 CASSLVDTPNGYNSPLHF TGTGCCAGCAGCTTAGTCGACACGCCAAACGGCTATAATTCACCCCTCCACTTT
TRBJ1-1 NA NA TRBV6-6 13 CASSLDSNTEAFF TGTGCCAGCAGTCTCGACAGCAACACTGAAGCTTTCTTT
TRBJ2-7 few NA TRBV20-1 9 CSAREEQYF TGCAGTGCTAGGGAAGAGCAGTACTTC
TRBJ2-7 NA NA TRBV29-1 12 CSVETEIYEQYF TGCAGCGTTGAGACCGAGATCTACGAGCAGTACTTC
TRBJ2-4 NA TRBD1 TRBV27 17 CASSLRTGDLAKNIQYF TGTGCCAGCAGTTTGCGGACAGGCGACCTAGCCAAAAACATTCAGTACTTC
TRBJ1-1 NA NA TRBV10-3 15 CAIARLDSLNTEAFF TGTGCCATCGCCCGCCTGGACAGTCTGAACACTGAAGCTTTCTTT
TRBJ1-3 NA NA TRBV7-2 16 CASSLGGGERRNTIYF TGTGCCAGCAGCTTAGGCGGGGGGGAGAGGAGAAACACCATATATTTT
TRBJ1-2 NA NA TRBV6-6 14 CASTEAKEVYGYTF TGTGCCAGCACAGAGGCAAAGGAGGTGTATGGCTACACCTTC
TRBJ1-5 once TRBD1 TRBV5-5 15 CASSAFDRDNQPQHF TGTGCCAGCAGCGCTTTCGACAGGGACAATCAGCCCCAGCATTTT
TRBJ1-1 NA TRBD1 TRBV19 17 CASNKGPGGGLNTEAFF TGTGCCAGTAACAAGGGTCCAGGGGGCGGATTGAACACTGAAGCTTTCTTT
TRBJ1-5 NA TRBD1 TRBV19 14 CASIAGGGNQPQHF TGTGCCAGTATCGCAGGGGGGGGCAATCAGCCCCAGCATTTT
TRBJ2-1 once NA TRBV28 14 CASSFGGSKNEQFF TGTGCCAGCAGTTTCGGAGGGAGTAAGAATGAGCAGTTCTTC
TRBJ1-1 NA NA TRBV29-1 16 CSVILGGGVLNTEAFF TGCAGCGTTATTTTAGGGGGTGGGGTTCTGAACACTGAAGCTTTCTTT
TRBJ2-3 NA NA TRBV7-9 13 CASNEKVSDTQYF TGTGCCAGCAACGAAAAGGTTTCAGATACGCAGTATTTT
TRBJ1-1 NA TRBD1 TRBV5-4 15 CASSIGTGGGTEAFF TGTGCCAGCAGCATTGGGACAGGGGGAGGGACTGAAGCTTTCTTT
TRBJ2-7 once TRBD2 TRBV5-4 15 CASSLQAGVTYEQYF TGTGCCAGCAGCTTACAGGCGGGAGTAACCTACGAGCAGTACTTC